The clone carrying this T cell receptor beta chain has more than one count but fewer than ten. TCRdb keeps only in-frame clones here, not all; method: immunoSEQ multiplex PCR. Seen here are approximately 61,000 clones, just under 85% observed once, and the top ten hold 4.5% to 5.5%. CDR3 size: 15 residues. CDR1 and CDR2 from the germline V gene are SGHRS and YFSETQ. V was shortened by 0 bases and J by 3 bases, with 13 bases between the two germline ends. The data originate from a study of blood T cell repertoires in COVID-19. This TCR was sampled from a man between 65 and 85 years old with acute or convalescent COVID-19. Sequenced: peripheral blood. The chain couples TRBV5-1 to TRBJ2-7; possibly TRBD1 for D (6 bases). This CDR3 is CASSLAVTGNYEQYF. The CDR3 DNA sequence: TGCGCCAGCAGCTTGGCCGTTACAGGGAACTACGAGCAGTACTTC.